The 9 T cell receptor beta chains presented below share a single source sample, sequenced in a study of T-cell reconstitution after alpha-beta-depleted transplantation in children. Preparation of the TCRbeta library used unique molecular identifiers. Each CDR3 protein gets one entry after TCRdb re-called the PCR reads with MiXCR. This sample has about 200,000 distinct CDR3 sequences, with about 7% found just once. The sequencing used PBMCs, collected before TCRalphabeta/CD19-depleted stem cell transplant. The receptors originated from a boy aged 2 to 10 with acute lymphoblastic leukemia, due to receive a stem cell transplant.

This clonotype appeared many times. The CDR3 here is CASSSYGERTDTQYF. In nucleotides, the CDR3 is TGTGCCAGCAGTTCCTACGGGGAGCGGACAGATACGCAGTATTTT. The gene calls are TRBV27 and TRBJ2-3; D may be TRBD2 (5 bases). The germline V and J ends were trimmed by 4 bases and 3 bases, with 14 bases remaining between them. The CDR3 sequence is 15 residues long. Germline CDR1 and CDR2: MNHEY and SMNVEV (reference sequence).

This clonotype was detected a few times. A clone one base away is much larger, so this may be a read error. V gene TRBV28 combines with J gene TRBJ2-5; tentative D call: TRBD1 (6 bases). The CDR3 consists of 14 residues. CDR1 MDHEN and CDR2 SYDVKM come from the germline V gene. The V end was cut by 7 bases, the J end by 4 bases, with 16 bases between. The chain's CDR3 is CASTRTGLGETQYF. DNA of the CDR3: TGTGCCAGCACGAGAACAGGGCTTGGAGAGACCCAGTACTTC.

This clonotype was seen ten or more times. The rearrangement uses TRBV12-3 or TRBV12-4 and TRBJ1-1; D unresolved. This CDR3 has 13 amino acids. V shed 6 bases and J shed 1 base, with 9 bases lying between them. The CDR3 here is CASSPQENTEAFF. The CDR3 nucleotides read TGTGCCAGCAGCCCTCAGGAGAACACTGAAGCTTTCTTT.

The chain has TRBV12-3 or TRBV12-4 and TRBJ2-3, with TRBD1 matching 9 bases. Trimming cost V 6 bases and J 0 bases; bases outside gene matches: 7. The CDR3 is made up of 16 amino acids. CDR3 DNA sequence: TGTGCCAGCAGCGACCCGGGACAGGGCAGCACAGATACGCAGTATTTT. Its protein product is CASSDPGQGSTDTQYF.

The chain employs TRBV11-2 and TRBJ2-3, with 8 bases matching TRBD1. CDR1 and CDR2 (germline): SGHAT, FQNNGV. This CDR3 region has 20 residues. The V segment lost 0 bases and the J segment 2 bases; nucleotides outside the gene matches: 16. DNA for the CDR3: TGTGCCAGCAGCTTAGAGAATGGGGACAGGAGATTTTTAAACACAGATACGCAGTATTTT. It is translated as CASSLENGDRRFLNTDTQYF.

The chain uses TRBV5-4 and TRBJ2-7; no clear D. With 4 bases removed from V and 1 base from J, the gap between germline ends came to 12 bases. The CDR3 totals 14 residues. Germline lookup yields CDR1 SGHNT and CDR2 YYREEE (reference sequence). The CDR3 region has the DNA TGTGCCAGCAGCACCGACATGAGATCCTACGAGCAGTACTTC. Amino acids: CASSTDMRSYEQYF.

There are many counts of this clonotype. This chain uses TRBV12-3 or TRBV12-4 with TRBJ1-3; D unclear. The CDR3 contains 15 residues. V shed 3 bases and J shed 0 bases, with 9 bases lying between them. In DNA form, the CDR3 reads TGTGCCAGCAGTTTGTCCGGCAGCTCTGGAAACACCATATATTTT. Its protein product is CASSLSGSSGNTIYF.

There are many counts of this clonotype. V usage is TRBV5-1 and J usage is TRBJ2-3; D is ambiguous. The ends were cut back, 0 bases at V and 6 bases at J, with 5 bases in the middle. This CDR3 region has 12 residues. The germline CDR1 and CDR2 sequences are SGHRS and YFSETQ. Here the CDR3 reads CASSLGKDTQYF. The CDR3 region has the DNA TGCGCCAGCAGCTTGGGGAAGGATACGCAGTATTTT.

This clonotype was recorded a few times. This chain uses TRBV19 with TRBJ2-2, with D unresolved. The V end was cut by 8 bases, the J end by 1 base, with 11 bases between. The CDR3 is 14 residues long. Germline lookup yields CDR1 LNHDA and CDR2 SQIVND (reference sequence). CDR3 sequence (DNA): TGTGCCAGTGTTGGGCTACGGAACACCGGGGAGCTGTTTTTT. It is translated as CASVGLRNTGELFF.